This record concerns one T cell receptor (beta chain) sequence. Time point reported: pretreatment peripheral blood. This record comes from a study of PD-L1 blockade in urothelial cancer. Overall study: Male sex and bladder-origin urothelial cancer were recorded for twenty-five of 29 patients. Patients had been given 0 to 3 earlier chemotherapy regimens.

Losses at the gene ends were 1 base for V and 5 bases for J; bases not matched to a gene: 8. The CDR3 consists of 15 residues. In germline, CDR1 is SGHTA, CDR2 FQGNSA. Sequencing used immunoSEQ multiplex PCR; TCRdb keeps in-frame clones, though not all of them. The sample consists of tens of thousands of clones, about 83% of them appearing once. Sequenced material: PBMCs, taken around atezolizumab (anti-PD-L1) treatment. The chain couples TRBV7-2 to TRBJ2-7; 7 nucleotides line up with TRBD2. The receptor was derived from a woman aged 60-70 years with urothelial cancer. The CDR3 reads CASSLGGGVLDEQYF. The CDR3 DNA follows: TGTGCCAGCAGCTTAGGGGGGGGAGTACTCGACGAGCAGTACTTC.